This T cell receptor beta chain originates from a study of blood T cell repertoires in COVID-19 (dated by TCRdb to 2018 to 2021). Looking at the study overall: Samples covering the acute and convalescent phases of COVID-19 were provided by collaborators in the United States, Italy and Spain. Sample metadata almost always included a de-identified subject ID, COVID-19 status, age in years and sex. Where available, HLA class I and class II types were taken from metadata supplied by the sample provider and were not determined by assay-based typing. The dataset comprised deeply sampled blood TCRbeta repertoires from subjects exposed to, actively infected with, or recovered from COVID-19. The samples were drawn from two sources: the first 160 participants of the ongoing ImmuneRACE study, and fewer than 1,500 subjects contributed by 6 global collaborators. A freely available public database, intended as a resource for researchers studying the immune response to SARS-CoV-2, is where the repertoires were released. The material from the prospective study consisted of cDNA or gDNA derived from T cells, B-cell-depleted T cells, or PBMCs. The study at large found these results: Clinical and demographic metadata were provided uncurated, with the amount varying by source and participant.

V loses 4 bases at its end and J loses 7 bases; junction bases beyond the gene matches: 4. Including the terminal cysteine and phenylalanine, the CDR3 comprises 14 residues. The read is trimmed to its CDR3 DNA, 42 bases read in frame from base 1. Sequences LNHDA (CDR1) and SQIVND (CDR2) are obtained from the germline V gene (reference sequence). The immunoSEQ Assay, a bias-controlled multiplex PCR, was used to amplify TCRbeta CDR3 regions from genomic DNA. Per the authors' processing: The number of nucleated cells in each sample was estimated from the amplification of reference gene primers within the assay. To quantify the absolute abundance of each unique TCRbeta CDR3 rearrangement, sequence reads were collapsed and filtered. For each sample, productive Simpson clonality was calculated as the square root of Simpson's diversity index over productive rearrangements. TCRdb carries this immuneACCESS record with in-frame sequences only. Its versions omit some clonotypes, under half of them owing to an unresolved V gene in the studies checked, with the rest unexplained. D and trimming come from the DNA, and the V and J calls and clone size come from that table. The table for this sample lists around 44,000 clones; approximately 92% of them were counted only once. The ten biggest clones cover around 13% of the sample.

Each collaborating institution followed its own protocols to collect whole blood in K2EDTA tubes. For TCRbeta analysis, collaborators shipped samples in one of three forms: frozen whole blood, isolated PBMCs, or DNA extracted from either of those sample types. As to this clone: Its target antigen remains unknown. No per-base quality is available; no much larger clone lies one base away.

Sequencing input: peripheral blood. The rearranged segments are TRBV19 and TRBJ2-2, and TRBD2 matches 9 of the central bases. The source of this sequence is a human donor in a cohort sampled during active COVID-19. CDR3 sequence: CASSSGRVGGELFF. The nucleotide sequence is TGTGCCAGTAGTAGCGGGAGGGTCGGCGGGGAGCTGTTTTTT.